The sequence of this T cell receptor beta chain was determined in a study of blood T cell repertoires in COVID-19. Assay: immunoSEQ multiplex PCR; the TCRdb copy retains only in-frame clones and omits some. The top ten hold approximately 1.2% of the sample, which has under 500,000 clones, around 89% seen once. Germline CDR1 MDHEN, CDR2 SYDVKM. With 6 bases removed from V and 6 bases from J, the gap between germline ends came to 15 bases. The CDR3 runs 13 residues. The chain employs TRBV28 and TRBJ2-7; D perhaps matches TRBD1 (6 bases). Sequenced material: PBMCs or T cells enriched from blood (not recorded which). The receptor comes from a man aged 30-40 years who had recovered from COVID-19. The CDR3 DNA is TGTGCCAGCAGGGGCCCAGGGGCGGGCGAGCAGTACTTC. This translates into CASRGPGAGEQYF.